The rows below give T cell receptor beta chains drawn from one sample of a study of CD8+CD57+ T cells in acquired aplastic anemia. From the reads, TCRdb called clonotypes with MiXCR, one entry per CDR3 protein. In the table there are 200,000 to 250,000 distinct CDR3 sequences, around 45% of which are singletons. Sequenced: sorted CD4+, CD8+, or CD8+CD57+ T cells (not recorded which) from PBMCs. Receptor source: a human donor with aplastic anemia. Each CDR3 is given with its conserved first and last residue. Each record gives: V gene, J gene, D gene, CDR3 length, clone size, CDR3 DNA, CDR3 protein. A D gene is named only where the DNA matches it firmly. Clone size appears in some rows only: once, few, many, or a class for an expanded clone.

v_call: TRBV15
j_call: TRBJ1-5
d_call: -
cdr3_length: 18
clone_size: -
cdr3_nt: TGTGCCACAAGTGGACAGTCCTTTGCGCTTAATAGCAATCAGCCCCAGCATTTT
cdr3_aa: CATSGQSFALNSNQPQHF

v_call: TRBV11-2
j_call: TRBJ1-5
d_call: TRBD1
cdr3_length: 18
clone_size: few
cdr3_nt: TGTGCCAGCAGCTTAGGGAGGGGGCCCCTCTATAGCAATCAGCCCCAGCATTTT
cdr3_aa: CASSLGRGPLYSNQPQHF

v_call: TRBV9
j_call: TRBJ2-1
d_call: TRBD1
cdr3_length: 16
clone_size: -
cdr3_nt: TGTGCCAGCAGCTTGGAGGACAGGGGGTTTGGCAATGGGCAGTTCTTC
cdr3_aa: CASSLEDRGFGNGQFF

v_call: TRBV19
j_call: TRBJ1-2
d_call: -
cdr3_length: 13
clone_size: -
cdr3_nt: TGTGCCAGTAGTATCCAGGGTACCTATGGCTACACCTTC
cdr3_aa: CASSIQGTYGYTF

v_call: TRBV24-1
j_call: TRBJ1-2
d_call: -
cdr3_length: 14
clone_size: -
cdr3_nt: TGTGCCACCTACCCCAAAGTGAAAGGTGTGGGCTACACCTTC
cdr3_aa: CATYPKVKGVGYTF

v_call: TRBV25-1
j_call: TRBJ1-1
d_call: -
cdr3_length: 13
clone_size: -
cdr3_nt: TGTGCCAGCGGACACACAGGGATCACTGAAGCTTTCTTT
cdr3_aa: CASGHTGITEAFF

v_call: TRBV10-2
j_call: TRBJ2-7
d_call: TRBD2
cdr3_length: 14
clone_size: many
cdr3_nt: TGCGCCAGCAAGACTAGCGGGGGATCCTACGAGCAGTACTTC
cdr3_aa: CASKTSGGSYEQYF

v_call: TRBV7-9
j_call: TRBJ2-5
d_call: -
cdr3_length: 16
clone_size: -
cdr3_nt: TGTGCCAGCAGATCTTCAGGGTCCCAACCCCAAGAGACCCAGTACTTC
cdr3_aa: CASRSSGSQPQETQYF

v_call: TRBV4-1
j_call: TRBJ2-3
d_call: TRBD1
cdr3_length: 15
clone_size: many
cdr3_nt: TGCGCCAGCAGCCAGCGGACAGGTAACACAGATACGCAGTATTTT
cdr3_aa: CASSQRTGNTDTQYF

v_call: TRBV5-1
j_call: TRBJ1-1
d_call: -
cdr3_length: 14
clone_size: -
cdr3_nt: TGCGCCAGCAGCTTGGCCTCGGGGGATGCTGAAGCTTTCTTT
cdr3_aa: CASSLASGDAEAFF

v_call: TRBV19
j_call: TRBJ1-5
d_call: -
cdr3_length: 14
clone_size: -
cdr3_nt: TGTGCCAGTACCCCCTGGGATAGCAATCAGCCCCAGCATTTT
cdr3_aa: CASTPWDSNQPQHF

v_call: TRBV24-1
j_call: TRBJ2-1
d_call: TRBD2
cdr3_length: 16
clone_size: -
cdr3_nt: TGTGCCACCAGTGTCGGTGCGGGGGGGCTGGGGAATGAGCAGTTCTTC
cdr3_aa: CATSVGAGGLGNEQFF

v_call: TRBV25-1
j_call: TRBJ2-1
d_call: -
cdr3_length: 13
clone_size: -
cdr3_nt: TGTGCCAGCAGTTTGGGGCCGGGGAATGAGCAGTTCTTC
cdr3_aa: CASSLGPGNEQFF

v_call: TRBV2
j_call: TRBJ1-6
d_call: TRBD1
cdr3_length: 16
clone_size: -
cdr3_nt: TGTGCCAGCAGAAATCACAGGGGACGCGCTGATTCACCCCTCCACTTT
cdr3_aa: CASRNHRGRADSPLHF

v_call: TRBV10-1
j_call: TRBJ1-6
d_call: TRBD1
cdr3_length: 16
clone_size: -
cdr3_nt: TGTGCCAGCAGTTACAGTGGCAGGGGGCGGAATTCACCCCTCCACTTT
cdr3_aa: CASSYSGRGRNSPLHF

v_call: TRBV27
j_call: TRBJ1-5
d_call: TRBD1
cdr3_length: 15
clone_size: few
cdr3_nt: TGTGCCAGCAGTTTAGGACAGGTTGGCAATCAGCCCCAGCATTTT
cdr3_aa: CASSLGQVGNQPQHF

v_call: TRBV10-1
j_call: TRBJ1-2
d_call: -
cdr3_length: 16
clone_size: -
cdr3_nt: TGCGCCAGCAGACTACACCGGGACACCGATGCCTATGGCTACACCTTC
cdr3_aa: CASRLHRDTDAYGYTF

v_call: TRBV4-3
j_call: TRBJ2-3
d_call: TRBD2
cdr3_length: 15
clone_size: many
cdr3_nt: TGCGCCAGCAGCCAAAGTCGGGGGGGGCCTGATACGCAGTATTTT
cdr3_aa: CASSQSRGGPDTQYF

v_call: TRBV6-1
j_call: TRBJ2-5
d_call: TRBD2
cdr3_length: 16
clone_size: many
cdr3_nt: TGTGCCAGCAGTGAATCACTAGCGGGAGTCCAAGAGACCCAGTACTTC
cdr3_aa: CASSESLAGVQETQYF

v_call: TRBV7-8
j_call: TRBJ1-3
d_call: -
cdr3_length: 13
clone_size: -
cdr3_nt: TGTGCCAGCAGCCAAACCTCTGGAAACACCATATATTTT
cdr3_aa: CASSQTSGNTIYF

v_call: TRBV10-2
j_call: TRBJ2-7
d_call: -
cdr3_length: 12
clone_size: -
cdr3_nt: TGCGCCAGCGGGCCGAGCTCCTACGAGCAGTACTTC
cdr3_aa: CASGPSSYEQYF

v_call: TRBV4-3
j_call: TRBJ2-5
d_call: -
cdr3_length: 15
clone_size: -
cdr3_nt: TGCGCCAGCAGCCGCCTGAGCCCCCAGGGGGAGACCCAGTACTTC
cdr3_aa: CASSRLSPQGETQYF

v_call: TRBV7-3
j_call: TRBJ1-1
d_call: TRBD1
cdr3_length: 15
clone_size: -
cdr3_nt: TGTGCCAGCAGCGCAATTGGACAGGGAGGCACTGAAGCTTTCTTT
cdr3_aa: CASSAIGQGGTEAFF

v_call: TRBV7-6
j_call: TRBJ2-3
d_call: -
cdr3_length: 18
clone_size: few
cdr3_nt: TGTGCCGCTCAGACCCTCCTACGCACGGGGAGCGCCACAGATACGCAGTATTTT
cdr3_aa: CAAQTLLRTGSATDTQYF

v_call: TRBV24-1
j_call: TRBJ1-2
d_call: TRBD1
cdr3_length: 13
clone_size: -
cdr3_nt: TGTGCCACCAGTTTTGGGACAGGGAGAGGCTACACCTTC
cdr3_aa: CATSFGTGRGYTF

v_call: TRBV19
j_call: TRBJ2-7
d_call: TRBD1
cdr3_length: 14
clone_size: -
cdr3_nt: TGTGCCAGTAGTTTCAACAGGGGGCGCACTGAGCAGTACTTC
cdr3_aa: CASSFNRGRTEQYF

v_call: TRBV2
j_call: TRBJ1-6
d_call: TRBD1
cdr3_length: 14
clone_size: -
cdr3_nt: TGTGCCAGCACCAGACAGGGGGCCTCTTCGGCCCTCCACTTT
cdr3_aa: CASTRQGASSALHF

v_call: TRBV6-5
j_call: TRBJ2-7
d_call: -
cdr3_length: 11
clone_size: -
cdr3_nt: TGTGCCAGCCGGTCTCTCTACGAGCAGTACTTC
cdr3_aa: CASRSLYEQYF

v_call: TRBV28
j_call: TRBJ1-3
d_call: -
cdr3_length: 17
clone_size: -
cdr3_nt: TGTGCCAGCAGTGATTTTGTGTTAGGGGACTCTGGAAACACCATATATTTT
cdr3_aa: CASSDFVLGDSGNTIYF

v_call: TRBV20-1
j_call: TRBJ2-1
d_call: TRBD2
cdr3_length: 16
clone_size: many
cdr3_nt: TGCAGTGCCAATCGGGTCAGCGGGATCGGAGGCATAGAGCAGTTCTTC
cdr3_aa: CSANRVSGIGGIEQFF

v_call: TRBV20-1
j_call: TRBJ2-7
d_call: -
cdr3_length: 13
clone_size: -
cdr3_nt: TGCAGTGCTAGAGACGTGGGCGGCTACGAGCAGTACTTC
cdr3_aa: CSARDVGGYEQYF

v_call: TRBV25-1
j_call: TRBJ2-3
d_call: -
cdr3_length: 15
clone_size: once
cdr3_nt: TGTGCCAGCGATGAAGGAACGACGGTCGCCGATACGCAGTATTTT
cdr3_aa: CASDEGTTVADTQYF

v_call: TRBV6-1
j_call: TRBJ2-7
d_call: -
cdr3_length: 13
clone_size: many
cdr3_nt: TGTGCCAGCACCCCGGTGCCAGGGTACGAGCAGTACTTC
cdr3_aa: CASTPVPGYEQYF

v_call: TRBV30
j_call: TRBJ1-3
d_call: -
cdr3_length: 15
clone_size: few
cdr3_nt: TGTGCCTGGAGTGCAGGACAACCCGCTGGAAACACCATATATTTT
cdr3_aa: CAWSAGQPAGNTIYF

v_call: TRBV20-1
j_call: TRBJ2-2
d_call: -
cdr3_length: 14
clone_size: many
cdr3_nt: TGCAGTGCGAGAACAGGGCCTTACACCGGGGAGCTGTTTTTT
cdr3_aa: CSARTGPYTGELFF

v_call: TRBV27
j_call: TRBJ1-1
d_call: -
cdr3_length: 14
clone_size: -
cdr3_nt: TGTGCCAGCAGTTTGGGACGGGGGTCCACTGAAGCTTTCTTT
cdr3_aa: CASSLGRGSTEAFF

v_call: TRBV14
j_call: TRBJ1-1
d_call: -
cdr3_length: 12
clone_size: many
cdr3_nt: TGTGCCAGCAGCCAAGACAGGGCTGAAGCTTTCTTT
cdr3_aa: CASSQDRAEAFF

v_call: TRBV15
j_call: TRBJ2-3
d_call: TRBD2
cdr3_length: 15
clone_size: once
cdr3_nt: TGTGCCACCAGCCAAAAGCGGGAGGGCCGGAATACGCAGTATTTT
cdr3_aa: CATSQKREGRNTQYF

v_call: TRBV20-1
j_call: TRBJ2-7
d_call: -
cdr3_length: 12
clone_size: many
cdr3_nt: TGCAGTGCTAGTGAGGAAACCTACGAGCAGTACTTC
cdr3_aa: CSASEETYEQYF

v_call: TRBV4-1
j_call: TRBJ2-5
d_call: -
cdr3_length: 16
clone_size: many
cdr3_nt: TGCGCCAGCAGCCAGAACGACAGACCGGGGCAAGAGACCCAGTACTTC
cdr3_aa: CASSQNDRPGQETQYF

v_call: TRBV19
j_call: TRBJ1-2
d_call: TRBD1
cdr3_length: 13
clone_size: many
cdr3_nt: TGTGCCAGTAGCAAGGACAGGGTCTATGGCTACACCTTC
cdr3_aa: CASSKDRVYGYTF

v_call: TRBV20-1
j_call: TRBJ2-1
d_call: TRBD2
cdr3_length: 18
clone_size: -
cdr3_nt: TGCAGTGCTAGAGTAGCGGGGGTCCCTAGCAATTATAACAATGAGCAGTTCTTC
cdr3_aa: CSARVAGVPSNYNNEQFF

v_call: TRBV15
j_call: TRBJ1-1
d_call: -
cdr3_length: 12
clone_size: once
cdr3_nt: TGTGCCACCAGCAGCAGGGGCACTGAAGCTTTCTTT
cdr3_aa: CATSSRGTEAFF

v_call: TRBV7-9
j_call: TRBJ2-7
d_call: -
cdr3_length: 14
clone_size: many
cdr3_nt: TGTGCCAGCAGTTCGTCATCCACCGCCTACGAGCAGTACTTC
cdr3_aa: CASSSSSTAYEQYF

v_call: TRBV9
j_call: TRBJ2-7
d_call: -
cdr3_length: 13
clone_size: -
cdr3_nt: TGTGCCAGCGCCGGCAGAGACTCCTACGAGCAGTACTTC
cdr3_aa: CASAGRDSYEQYF

v_call: TRBV27
j_call: TRBJ1-2
d_call: -
cdr3_length: 14
clone_size: once
cdr3_nt: TGTGCCAGCAGGGAGGACGGGACGTCATATGGCTACACCTTC
cdr3_aa: CASREDGTSYGYTF

v_call: TRBV6-2/TRBV6-3
j_call: TRBJ2-7
d_call: -
cdr3_length: 14
clone_size: many
cdr3_nt: TGTGCCAGCAGTACGCAGGGCGGGCCCTACGAGCAGTACTTC
cdr3_aa: CASSTQGGPYEQYF

v_call: TRBV5-1
j_call: TRBJ1-1
d_call: -
cdr3_length: 13
clone_size: many
cdr3_nt: TGCGCCAGCAGCTGGAGGGGGGACACTGAAGCTTTCTTT
cdr3_aa: CASSWRGDTEAFF

v_call: TRBV7-9
j_call: TRBJ2-7
d_call: -
cdr3_length: 16
clone_size: -
cdr3_nt: TGTGCCAGCAGCTCTTCTTCTACCGGGTCGTCCTACGAGCAGTACTTC
cdr3_aa: CASSSSSTGSSYEQYF

v_call: TRBV6-5
j_call: TRBJ1-5
d_call: -
cdr3_length: 14
clone_size: few
cdr3_nt: TGTGCCAGCAGTTACACTCAGGGGACTCAGCCCCAGCATTTT
cdr3_aa: CASSYTQGTQPQHF

v_call: TRBV18
j_call: TRBJ2-1
d_call: -
cdr3_length: 13
clone_size: -
cdr3_nt: TGTGCCAGCGCAGTCCGGGGGTTCTATGAGCAGTTCTTC
cdr3_aa: CASAVRGFYEQFF

v_call: TRBV19
j_call: TRBJ2-6
d_call: -
cdr3_length: 16
clone_size: -
cdr3_nt: TGTGCCAGTAGTATAGGAAGGAGAACTGGGGCCAACGTCCTGACTTTC
cdr3_aa: CASSIGRRTGANVLTF

v_call: TRBV13
j_call: TRBJ2-7
d_call: -
cdr3_length: 14
clone_size: -
cdr3_nt: TGTGCCAGCAGCTTAGGGGCCAACTCCTACGAGCAGTACTTC
cdr3_aa: CASSLGANSYEQYF